This TCR beta chain stems from a study of T cells in Graves' hyperthyroidism and ophthalmopathy. A few counts support this clonotype. The CDR3 has 14 residues. V was trimmed by 0 bases and J by 0 bases, leaving 5 bases between them. The germline V gene encodes CDR1 LGHNA and CDR2 YSLEER. RNA transcripts yielded amplified TCR beta CDR3 regions. First-round RT-PCR targeting the TCR CDR3 was performed with the HTBI primer set. TCRdb analysed the multiplex PCR reads with MiXCR anew, one entry per CDR3 protein. The repertoire consists of around 500,000 distinct CDR3 sequences, with roughly a sixth occurring once and the leading ten covering over 25%.

This clonotype was sampled from a woman aged 25 to 39 with Graves' ophthalmopathy. The V gene is TRBV4-3, the J gene TRBJ1-1; D not certain. What was sequenced was blood. In DNA form, the CDR3 reads TGCGCCAGCAGCCAAGATCGTATGAACACTGAAGCTTTCTTT. Its protein product is CASSQDRMNTEAFF.